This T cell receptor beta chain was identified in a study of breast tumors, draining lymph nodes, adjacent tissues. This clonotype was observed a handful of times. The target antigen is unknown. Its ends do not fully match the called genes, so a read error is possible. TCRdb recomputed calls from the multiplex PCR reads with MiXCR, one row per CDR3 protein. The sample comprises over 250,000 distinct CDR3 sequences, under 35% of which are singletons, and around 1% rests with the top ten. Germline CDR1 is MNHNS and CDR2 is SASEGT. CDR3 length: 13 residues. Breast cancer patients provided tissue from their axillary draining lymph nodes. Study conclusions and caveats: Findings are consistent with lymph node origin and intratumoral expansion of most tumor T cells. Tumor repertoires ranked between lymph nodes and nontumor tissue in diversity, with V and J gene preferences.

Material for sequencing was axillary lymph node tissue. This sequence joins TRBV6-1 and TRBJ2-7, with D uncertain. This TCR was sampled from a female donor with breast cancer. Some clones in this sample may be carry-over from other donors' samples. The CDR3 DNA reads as TGTGCCAGCAGTGAAGGACACTCCTACGGGCAGTACTTC. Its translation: CASSEGHSYGQYF.